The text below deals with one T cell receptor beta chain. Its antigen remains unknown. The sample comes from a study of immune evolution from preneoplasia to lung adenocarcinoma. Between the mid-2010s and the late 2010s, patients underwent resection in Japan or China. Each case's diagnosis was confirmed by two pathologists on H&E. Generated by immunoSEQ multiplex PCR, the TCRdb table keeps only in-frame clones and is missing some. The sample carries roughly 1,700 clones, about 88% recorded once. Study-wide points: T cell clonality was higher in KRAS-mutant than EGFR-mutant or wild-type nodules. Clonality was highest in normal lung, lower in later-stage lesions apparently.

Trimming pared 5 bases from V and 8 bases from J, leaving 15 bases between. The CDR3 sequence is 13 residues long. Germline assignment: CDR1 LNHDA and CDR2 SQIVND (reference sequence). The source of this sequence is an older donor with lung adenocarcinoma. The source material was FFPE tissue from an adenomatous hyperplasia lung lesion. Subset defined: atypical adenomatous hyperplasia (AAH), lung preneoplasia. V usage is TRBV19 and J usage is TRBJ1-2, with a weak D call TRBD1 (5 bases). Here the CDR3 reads CASSLTGTGGYTF. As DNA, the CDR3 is TGTGCCAGTAGTCTAACGGGGACGGGAGGCTACACCTTC. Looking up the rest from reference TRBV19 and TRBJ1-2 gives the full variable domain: DGGITQSPKYLFRKEGQNVTLSCEQNLNHDAMYWYRQDPGQGLRLIYYSQIVNDFQKGDIAEGYSVSREKKESFPLTVTSAQKNPTAFYLCASSLTGTGGYTFGSGTRLTVV.